The 12 T cell receptor beta chains below were found in one sample sequenced in a study of T cell repertoires in cytomegalovirus infection. TCRdb recomputed calls from the reads with MiXCR, one row per CDR3 protein. Of about 180,000 distinct CDR3 sequences listed, 14% are singletons. The sequenced sample consisted of PBMCs. These receptors were obtained from a human donor in good health (CMV status not recorded). Some clones in this sample may be carry-over from other donors' samples.

This clonotype was observed at least ten times. The chain is built from TRBV6-1 and TRBJ1-2; weak D call: TRBD1 (5 bases). V lost 6 bases and J lost 8, with 22 bases in between. From germline, CDR1 is MNHNS and CDR2 SASEGT. The CDR3 is 15 amino acids. DNA for the CDR3: TGTGCCAGCAGCCGCCTTGGGGGGTACGAGGGGGGCTACACCTTC. It codes for CASSRLGGYEGGYTF.

This clonotype has a count of ten or more. One end of the junction does not line up with germline, which may come from a read error. The chain recombines TRBV5-5 with TRBJ2-1; 11 nucleotides match TRBD1. The CDR3 is 15 residues long. Germline V gene data show CDR1 as SGHKS and CDR2 as YYEKEE (reference sequence). CDR3 DNA sequence: TGTGCCAGCAGATTGGACAGGGGGCTCTACAATGAGCAGTTCTTC. Encoded protein: CASRLDRGLYNEQFF.

V and J are TRBV28 and TRBJ2-4, with D possibly matching TRBD1 (5 bases). Germline lookup yields CDR1 MDHEN and CDR2 SYDVKM. The V gene lost 2 bases and the J gene lost 7 bases, with 9 bases spanning the gap. The CDR3 length is 13 residues. Here the CDR3 reads CASSLQGPNIQYF. In DNA, the CDR3 is TGTGCCAGCAGTTTACAGGGCCCTAACATTCAGTACTTC.

The chain has TRBV20-1 and TRBJ2-7; D assignment may be TRBD1 or TRBD2 (5 bases each). The CDR3 contains 13 residues. V was pared by 4 bases and J by 2 bases, with 12 bases between. Germline-derived CDR1 and CDR2 are DFQATT and SNEGSKA (reference sequence). The CDR3 loop is CSATRRDPYEQYF. Written as DNA, the CDR3 is TGCAGTGCTACCCGCAGGGACCCCTACGAGCAGTACTTC.

In this sample, this clonotype turned up many times. The CDR3 nucleotides read TGTGCCAGCAGCTTCTACATTACAGGGAGAGGGAACAATCAGCCCCAGCATTTT. Residues: CASSFYITGRGNNQPQHF. The chain carries TRBV7-8 and TRBJ1-5, with D possibly TRBD1 on 6 matching bases. V was pared by 3 bases and J by 3 bases, with 21 bases between. Germline CDR1 is SGHVS and CDR2 is FQNEAQ. The length of the CDR3 is 18 residues.

The chain has TRBV29-1 and TRBJ2-1; D is possibly TRBD2 (5 bases). With 6 bases removed from V and 0 bases from J, the gap between germline ends came to 9 bases. This CDR3 region has 13 residues. CDR1 is SQVTM, CDR2 ANQGSEA, per germline. CDR3: CSVLDYSYNEQFF. CDR3 coding DNA: TGCAGCGTCCTCGACTACTCCTACAATGAGCAGTTCTTC.

In its sample, this clonotype was seen a few times. The V gene is TRBV11-3, the J gene TRBJ2-2; D gene uncertain. Germline CDR1 reads SGHNT; CDR2 reads YENEEA. CDR3 size: 13 residues. V lost 8 bases to trimming and J lost 6 bases, with 13 bases between them. The CDR3 loop is CASCRTAAGELFF. CDR3 coding DNA: TGTGCCAGCTGTCGGACCGCGGCCGGGGAGCTGTTTTTT.

The chain links TRBV12-3 or TRBV12-4 to TRBJ2-7, with TRBD1 matching 7 bases. V dropped 4 bases and J dropped 4; count of bases not matched to a gene: 1. The CDR3 has 12 residues. The CDR3, as DNA: TGTGCCAGCAGTTGGGACAGATACGAGCAGTACTTC. Protein sequence: CASSWDRYEQYF.

The chain recombines TRBV2 with TRBJ1-4; 11 nucleotides agree with TRBD1. Germline V gives CDR1 SNHLY, CDR2 FYNNEI. Trimming removed 10 bases from V and 8 bases from J; junction bases left unmatched: 3. The CDR3 extends over 12 amino acids. Written as DNA, the CDR3 is TGTGCCATCTGGACAGGGGGCGAAAAACTGTTTTTT. Translation gives CAIWTGGEKLFF. Filled out from reference TRBV2 and TRBJ1-4, the complete variable domain reads EPEVTQTPSHQVTQMGQEVILRCVPISNHLYFYWYRQILGQKVEFLVSFYNNEISEKSEIFDDQFSVERPDGSNFTLKIRSTKLEDSAMYFCAIWTGGEKLFFGSGTQLSVL.

The chain employs TRBV7-9 and TRBJ2-2; 7 bases are shared with TRBD1. The germline V gene encodes CDR1 SEHNR and CDR2 FQNEAQ (reference sequence). There are 15 residues in the CDR3. The J segment lost 2 bases and the V segment lost 8 bases, leaving 8 bases of the junction unmatched. The CDR3 loop reads CASQPRQGNTGELFF. The CDR3 bases are TGTGCCAGCCAACCACGACAGGGCAACACCGGGGAGCTGTTTTTT. Drawing the rest from reference TRBV7-9 and TRBJ2-2, the complete variable domain is DTGVSQNPRHKITKRGQNVTFRCDPISEHNRLYWYRQTLGQGPEFLTYFQNEAQLEKSRLLSDRFSAERPKGSFSTLEIQRTEQGDSAMYLCASQPRQGNTGELFFGEGSRLTVL.

The rearrangement joins TRBV5-1 to TRBJ2-5; possibly TRBD2 for D (5 bases). The V gene's germline CDR1 is SGHRS and CDR2 YFSETQ. The CDR3 totals 15 residues. Trimming removed 2 bases at V and 2 bases at J, with 13 bases between. The CDR3 bases are TGCGCCAGCAGCTTCCAAAGCGGCCCTCAAGAGACCCAGTACTTC. Protein product: CASSFQSGPQETQYF.

This clonotype was recorded many times. The chain recombines TRBV12-5 with TRBJ2-1; D gene unclear. The CDR3 contains 16 residues. V lost 0 bases, J lost 0 bases, and 9 bases lay in between. Per germline, CDR1 LGHNT and CDR2 FRNRAP. This CDR3 is CASGLVLGSSYNEQFF. Here the CDR3 DNA reads TGTGCTAGTGGTTTGGTGCTTGGAAGCTCCTACAATGAGCAGTTCTTC.